The clone carrying this T cell receptor (beta chain) occurred a few times. This entry is derived from a study of T-cell reconstitution after alpha-beta-depleted transplantation in children. Unique molecular identifiers were incorporated when the TCRbeta library was constructed. Each CDR3 protein is one row after TCRdb ran MiXCR on the PCR reads. The table lists 490,000 or so distinct CDR3 sequences, roughly an eighth of them singletons, with about 6% in the top ten. CDR3 length: 14 residues. Germline CDR1 reads LNHDA; CDR2 reads SQIVND (reference sequence). V shed 7 bases and J shed 4 bases, with 15 bases lying between them.

This TCR came from a human donor who donated a stem cell graft to a child with combined immunodeficiency. The chain combines TRBV19 with TRBJ2-3; perhaps TRBD2 as D (5 bases). The specimen comprised PBMCs from the stem cell graft donor, sampled from the stem cell graft. CDR3 loop: CASTLGARPDTQYF. DNA for the CDR3: TGTGCCAGTACACTGGGAGCTCGGCCAGATACGCAGTATTTT.